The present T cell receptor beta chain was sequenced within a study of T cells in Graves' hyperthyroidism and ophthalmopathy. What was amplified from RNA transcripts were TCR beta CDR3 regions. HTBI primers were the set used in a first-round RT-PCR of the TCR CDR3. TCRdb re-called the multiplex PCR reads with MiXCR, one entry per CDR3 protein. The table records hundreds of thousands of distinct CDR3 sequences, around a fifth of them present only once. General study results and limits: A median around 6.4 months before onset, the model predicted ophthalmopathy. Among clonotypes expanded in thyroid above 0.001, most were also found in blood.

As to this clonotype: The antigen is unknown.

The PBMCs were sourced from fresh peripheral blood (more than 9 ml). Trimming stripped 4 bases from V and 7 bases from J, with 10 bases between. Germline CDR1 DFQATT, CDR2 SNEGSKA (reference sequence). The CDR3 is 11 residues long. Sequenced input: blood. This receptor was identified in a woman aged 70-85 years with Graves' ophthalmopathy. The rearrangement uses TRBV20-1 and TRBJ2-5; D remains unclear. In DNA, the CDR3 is TGCAGTGCTAAAAGAAGAGGGACCCAGTACTTC. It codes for CSAKRRGTQYF.